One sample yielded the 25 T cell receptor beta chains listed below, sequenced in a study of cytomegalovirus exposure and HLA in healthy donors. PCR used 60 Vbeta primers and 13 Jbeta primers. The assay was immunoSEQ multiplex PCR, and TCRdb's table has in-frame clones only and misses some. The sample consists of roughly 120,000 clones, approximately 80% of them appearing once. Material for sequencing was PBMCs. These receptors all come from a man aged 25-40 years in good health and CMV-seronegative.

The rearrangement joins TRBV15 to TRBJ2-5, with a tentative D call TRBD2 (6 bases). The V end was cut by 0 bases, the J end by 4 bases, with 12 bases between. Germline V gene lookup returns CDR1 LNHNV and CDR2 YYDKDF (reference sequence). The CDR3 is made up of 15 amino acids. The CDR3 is CATSRERAAGETQYF. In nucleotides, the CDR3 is TGTGCCACCAGCAGAGAACGTGCAGCGGGAGAGACCCAGTACTTC.

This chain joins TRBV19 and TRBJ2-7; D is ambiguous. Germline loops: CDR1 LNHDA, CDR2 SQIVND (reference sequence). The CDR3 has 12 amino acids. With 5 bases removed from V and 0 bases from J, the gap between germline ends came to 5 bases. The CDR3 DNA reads TGTGCCAGTAGTCCCAGCTCCTACGAGCAGTACTTC. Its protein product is CASSPSSYEQYF.

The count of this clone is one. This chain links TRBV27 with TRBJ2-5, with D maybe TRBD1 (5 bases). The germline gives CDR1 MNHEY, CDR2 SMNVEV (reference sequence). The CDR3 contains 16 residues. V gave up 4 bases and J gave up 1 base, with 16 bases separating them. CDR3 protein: CASSSGSSPSQETQYF. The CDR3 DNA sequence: TGTGCCAGCAGTTCAGGGTCCTCCCCCTCCCAAGAGACCCAGTACTTC.

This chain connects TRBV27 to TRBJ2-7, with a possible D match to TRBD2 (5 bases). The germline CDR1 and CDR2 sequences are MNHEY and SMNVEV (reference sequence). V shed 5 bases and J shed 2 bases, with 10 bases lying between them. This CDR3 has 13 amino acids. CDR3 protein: CASSHRGAYEQYF. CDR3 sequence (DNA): TGTGCCAGCAGTCATCGGGGAGCCTACGAGCAGTACTTC.

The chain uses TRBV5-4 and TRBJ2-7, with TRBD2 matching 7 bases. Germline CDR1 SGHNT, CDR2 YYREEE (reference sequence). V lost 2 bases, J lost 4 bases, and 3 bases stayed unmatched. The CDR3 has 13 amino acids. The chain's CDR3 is CASSFGLGYEQYF. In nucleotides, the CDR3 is TGTGCCAGCAGCTTCGGACTAGGATACGAGCAGTACTTC.

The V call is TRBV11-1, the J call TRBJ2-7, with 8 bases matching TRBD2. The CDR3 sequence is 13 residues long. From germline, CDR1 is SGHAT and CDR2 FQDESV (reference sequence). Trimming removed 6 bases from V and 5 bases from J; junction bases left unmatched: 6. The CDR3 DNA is TGTGCCAGCAGTCCCGGGACTAGTCACGAGCAGTACTTC. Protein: CASSPGTSHEQYF.

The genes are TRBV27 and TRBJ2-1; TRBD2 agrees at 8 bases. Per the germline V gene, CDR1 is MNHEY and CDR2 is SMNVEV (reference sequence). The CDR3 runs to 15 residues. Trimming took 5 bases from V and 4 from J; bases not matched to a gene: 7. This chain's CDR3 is CASSTKTSAYNEQFF. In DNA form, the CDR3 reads TGTGCCAGCAGTACTAAGACTAGCGCGTACAATGAGCAGTTCTTC.

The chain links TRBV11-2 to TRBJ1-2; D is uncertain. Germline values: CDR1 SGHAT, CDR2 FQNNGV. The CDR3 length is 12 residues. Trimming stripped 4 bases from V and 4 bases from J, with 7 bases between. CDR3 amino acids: CASSSQAYGYTF. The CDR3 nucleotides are TGTGCCAGCAGCTCTCAAGCCTATGGCTACACCTTC.

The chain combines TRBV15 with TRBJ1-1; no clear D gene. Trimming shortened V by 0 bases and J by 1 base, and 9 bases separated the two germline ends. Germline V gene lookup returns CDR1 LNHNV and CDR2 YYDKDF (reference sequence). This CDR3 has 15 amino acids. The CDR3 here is CATSRDSVRNTEAFF. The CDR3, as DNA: TGTGCCACCAGCAGAGATTCAGTCCGGAACACTGAAGCTTTCTTT.

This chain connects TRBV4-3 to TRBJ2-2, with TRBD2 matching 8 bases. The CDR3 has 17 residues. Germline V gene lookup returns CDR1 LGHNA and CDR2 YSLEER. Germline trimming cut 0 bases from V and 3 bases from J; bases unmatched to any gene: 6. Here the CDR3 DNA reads TGCGCCAGCAGCCAAGAAGGCGGGAGGACCTACACCGGGGAGCTGTTTTTT. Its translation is CASSQEGGRTYTGELFF.

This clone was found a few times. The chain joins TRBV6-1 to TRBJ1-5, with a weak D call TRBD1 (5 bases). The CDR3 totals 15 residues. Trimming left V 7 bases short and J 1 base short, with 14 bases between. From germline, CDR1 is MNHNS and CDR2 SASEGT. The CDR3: CASTFAGESNQPQHF. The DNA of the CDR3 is TGTGCCAGCACCTTCGCGGGGGAGAGCAATCAGCCCCAGCATTTT.

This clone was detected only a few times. CDR3 DNA: TGTGCCAGCAGCAATGCGGGACCCCGCTACGAGCAGTACTTC. Translated, it gives CASSNAGPRYEQYF. The V call is TRBV5-6, the J call TRBJ2-7; tentative D call: TRBD2 (6 bases). This CDR3 is built from 14 residues. The germline V gene has CDR1 SGHDT and CDR2 YYEEEE. The ends were cut back, 4 bases at V and 3 bases at J, with 14 bases in the middle.

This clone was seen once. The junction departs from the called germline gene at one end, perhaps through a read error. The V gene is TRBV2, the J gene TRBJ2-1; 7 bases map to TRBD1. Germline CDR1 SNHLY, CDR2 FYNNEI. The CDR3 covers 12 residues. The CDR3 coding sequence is TGTTCCAGCATCCTGACAGGGTATGAGCAGTTCTTC. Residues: CSSILTGYEQFF.

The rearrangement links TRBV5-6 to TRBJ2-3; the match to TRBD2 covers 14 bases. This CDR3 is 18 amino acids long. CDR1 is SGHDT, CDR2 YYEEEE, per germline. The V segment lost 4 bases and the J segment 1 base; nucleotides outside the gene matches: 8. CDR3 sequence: CASSGVVGLAGGTDTQYF. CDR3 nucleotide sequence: TGTGCCAGCAGCGGGGTCGTGGGACTAGCGGGAGGCACAGATACGCAGTATTTT.

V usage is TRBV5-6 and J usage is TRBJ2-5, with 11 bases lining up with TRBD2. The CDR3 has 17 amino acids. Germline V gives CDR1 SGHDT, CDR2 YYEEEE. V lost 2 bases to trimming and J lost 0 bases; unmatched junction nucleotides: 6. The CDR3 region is CASSFSGLAVDQETQYF. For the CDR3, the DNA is TGTGCCAGCAGCTTTTCGGGACTAGCGGTAGACCAAGAGACCCAGTACTTC. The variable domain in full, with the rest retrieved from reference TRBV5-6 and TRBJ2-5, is DAGVTQSPTHLIKTRGQQVTLRCSPKSGHDTVSWYQQALGQGPQFIFQYYEEEERQRGNFPDRFSGHQFPNYSSELNVNALLLGDSALYLCASSFSGLAVDQETQYFGPGTRLLVL.

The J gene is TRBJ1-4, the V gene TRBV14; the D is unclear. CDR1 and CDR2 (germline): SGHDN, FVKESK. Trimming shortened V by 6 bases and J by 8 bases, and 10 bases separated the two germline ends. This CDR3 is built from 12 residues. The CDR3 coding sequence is TGTGCCAGCAGTCAGATGGAGGAAAAACTGTTTTTT. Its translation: CASSQMEEKLFF.

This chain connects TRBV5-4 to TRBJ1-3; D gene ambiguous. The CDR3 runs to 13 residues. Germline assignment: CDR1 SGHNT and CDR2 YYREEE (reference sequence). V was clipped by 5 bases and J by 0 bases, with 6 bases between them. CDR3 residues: CASSIDSGNTIYF. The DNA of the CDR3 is TGTGCCAGCAGTATAGACTCTGGAAACACCATATATTTT.

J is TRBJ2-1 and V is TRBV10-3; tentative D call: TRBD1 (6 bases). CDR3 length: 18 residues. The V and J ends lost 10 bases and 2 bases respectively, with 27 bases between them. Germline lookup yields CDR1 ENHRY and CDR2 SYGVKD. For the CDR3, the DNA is TGTGCCAGGACAGCTCACCGGGACCTAGCTCTTCCCTACAATGAGCAGTTCTTC. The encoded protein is CARTAHRDLALPYNEQFF.

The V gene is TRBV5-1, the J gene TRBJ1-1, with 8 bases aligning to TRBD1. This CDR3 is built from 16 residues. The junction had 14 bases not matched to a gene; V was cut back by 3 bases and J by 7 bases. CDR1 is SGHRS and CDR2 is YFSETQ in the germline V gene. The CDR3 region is CASSWRTGRSPGEAFF. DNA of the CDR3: TGCGCCAGCAGCTGGAGGACAGGGAGGTCCCCCGGTGAAGCTTTCTTT.

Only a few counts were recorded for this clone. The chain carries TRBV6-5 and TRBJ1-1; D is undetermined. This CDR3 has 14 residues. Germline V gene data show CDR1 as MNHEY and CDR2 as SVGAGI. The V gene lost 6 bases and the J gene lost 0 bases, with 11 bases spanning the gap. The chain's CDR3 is CASRLVSMNTEAFF. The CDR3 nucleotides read TGTGCCAGCAGGCTAGTAAGCATGAACACTGAAGCTTTCTTT.

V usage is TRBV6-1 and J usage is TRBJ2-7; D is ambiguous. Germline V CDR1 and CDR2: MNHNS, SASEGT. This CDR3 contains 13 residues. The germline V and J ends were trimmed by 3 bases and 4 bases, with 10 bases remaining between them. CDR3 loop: CASSEGASYEQYF. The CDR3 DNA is TGTGCCAGCAGTGAGGGCGCTTCTTACGAGCAGTACTTC.

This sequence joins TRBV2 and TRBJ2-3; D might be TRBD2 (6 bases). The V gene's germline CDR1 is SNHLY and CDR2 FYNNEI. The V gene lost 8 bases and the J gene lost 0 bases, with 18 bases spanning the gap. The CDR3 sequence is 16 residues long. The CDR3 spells CASWGVTTSSTDTQYF. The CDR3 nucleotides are TGTGCCAGCTGGGGGGTGACTACCTCTAGCACAGATACGCAGTATTTT.

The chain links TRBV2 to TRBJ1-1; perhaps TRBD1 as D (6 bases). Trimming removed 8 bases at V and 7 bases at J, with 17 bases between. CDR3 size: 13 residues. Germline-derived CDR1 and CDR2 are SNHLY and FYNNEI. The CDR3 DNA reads TGTGCCAGCGCCTCTCGACAGGACCGTGAAGCTTTCTTT. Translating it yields CASASRQDREAFF. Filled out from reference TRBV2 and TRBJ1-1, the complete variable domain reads EPEVTQTPSHQVTQMGQEVILRCVPISNHLYFYWYRQILGQKVEFLVSFYNNEISEKSEIFDDQFSVERPDGSNFTLKIRSTKLEDSAMYFCASASRQDREAFFGQGTRLTVV.

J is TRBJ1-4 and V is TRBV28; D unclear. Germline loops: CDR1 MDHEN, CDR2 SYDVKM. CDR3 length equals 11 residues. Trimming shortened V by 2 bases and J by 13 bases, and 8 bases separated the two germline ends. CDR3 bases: TGTGCCAGCAGTTTACGGCGGATACTGTTTTTT. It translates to CASSLRRILFF. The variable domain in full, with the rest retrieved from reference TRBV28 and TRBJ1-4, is DVKVTQSSRYLVKRTGEKVFLECVQDMDHENMFWYRQDPGLGLRLIYFSYDVKMKEKGDIPEGYSVSREKKERFSLILESASTNQTSMYLCASSLRRILFFGSGTQLSVL.

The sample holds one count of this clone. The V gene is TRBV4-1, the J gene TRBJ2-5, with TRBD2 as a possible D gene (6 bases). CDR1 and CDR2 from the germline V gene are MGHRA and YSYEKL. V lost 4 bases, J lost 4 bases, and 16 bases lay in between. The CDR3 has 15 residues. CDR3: CASSLTLGGVETQYF. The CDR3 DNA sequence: TGCGCCAGCAGCCTCACCTTGGGGGGAGTAGAGACCCAGTACTTC.